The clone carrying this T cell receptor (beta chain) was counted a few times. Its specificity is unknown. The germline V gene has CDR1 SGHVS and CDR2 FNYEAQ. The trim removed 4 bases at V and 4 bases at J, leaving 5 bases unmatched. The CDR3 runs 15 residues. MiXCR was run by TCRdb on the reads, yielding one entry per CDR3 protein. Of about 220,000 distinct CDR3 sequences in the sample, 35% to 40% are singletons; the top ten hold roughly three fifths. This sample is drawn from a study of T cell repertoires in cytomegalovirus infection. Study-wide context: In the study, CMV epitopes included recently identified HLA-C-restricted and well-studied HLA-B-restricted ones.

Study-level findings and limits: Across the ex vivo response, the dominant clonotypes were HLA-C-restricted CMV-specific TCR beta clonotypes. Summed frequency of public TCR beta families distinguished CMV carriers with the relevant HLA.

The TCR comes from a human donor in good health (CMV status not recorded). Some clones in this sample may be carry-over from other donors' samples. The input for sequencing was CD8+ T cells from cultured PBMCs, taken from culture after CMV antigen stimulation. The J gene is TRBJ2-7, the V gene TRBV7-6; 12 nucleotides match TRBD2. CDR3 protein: CASSSRLAGEYEQYF. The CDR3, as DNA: TGTGCCAGCAGCTCAAGACTAGCGGGAGAATACGAGCAGTACTTC.